The 23 T cell receptor beta chains below all came from one sample that was sequenced in a study of early stage breast cancer tumors. Sequenced by immunoSEQ multiplex PCR; TCRdb stores in-frame clones only, minus some. Among around 48,000 clones listed, around nine tenths were seen once. The sample was blood. The receptors were sampled from a person aged 65 to 85 with breast cancer.

This rearrangement joins TRBV5-1 to TRBJ1-3; perhaps TRBD1 as D (6 bases). V was shortened by 0 bases and J by 0 bases, with 13 bases between the two germline ends. In germline, CDR1 is SGHRS, CDR2 YFSETQ. The CDR3 consists of 17 residues. CDR3 loop: CASSLEGEPISGNTIYF. CDR3 nucleotide sequence: TGCGCCAGCAGCTTGGAGGGGGAGCCCATCTCTGGAAACACCATATATTTT.

The genes are TRBV28 and TRBJ1-3, with 8 bases lining up with TRBD1. Trimming removed 3 bases from V and 4 bases from J; junction bases left unmatched: 14. CDR3 length: 18 amino acids. Looked up from germline, CDR1 is MDHEN and CDR2 is SYDVKM. CDR3: CASSLDRVMGARGNTIYF. The CDR3 DNA is TGTGCCAGCAGTTTGGACAGGGTTATGGGCGCGCGAGGAAACACCATATATTTT.

The chain uses TRBV4-1 and TRBJ1-2; 11 nucleotides align to TRBD1. J gave up 5 bases and V 3 bases, and 5 bases lay outside the gene matches. Germline V gives CDR1 MGHRA, CDR2 YSYEKL. This CDR3 is built from 15 residues. CDR3 bases: TGCGCCAGCAGCCACGGGGGACAGGGGGTTTATGGCTACACCTTC. Translating gives CASSHGGQGVYGYTF.

V usage is TRBV10-1 and J usage is TRBJ2-3; TRBD2 aligns across 9 bases. This CDR3 has 15 amino acids. CDR1 is WNHNN and CDR2 is SYGVQD in the germline V gene (reference sequence). The junction had 6 bases not matched to a gene; V was cut back by 3 bases and J by 5 bases. The CDR3 reads CASSESLAGEDTQYF. The CDR3 DNA is TGCGCCAGCAGTGAATCCTTAGCGGGAGAAGATACGCAGTATTTT.

The chain employs TRBV6-5 and TRBJ1-3, with TRBD1 matching 7 bases. CDR1 and CDR2 (germline): MNHEY, SVGAGI. Trimming at V came to 5 bases and at J to 1 base, leaving 5 bases not matched to a gene. The length of the CDR3 is 15 residues. CDR3 nucleotide sequence: TGTGCCAGCAGTCCGAGGGGGCAGTCTGGAAACACCATATATTTT. This translates into CASSPRGQSGNTIYF.

This clone was recorded only once. The chain employs TRBV5-5 and TRBJ2-7; 11 nucleotides line up with TRBD1. V dropped 4 bases and J dropped 5; count of bases not matched to a gene: 17. The CDR3 runs to 18 residues. CDR1 and CDR2 from the germline V gene are SGHKS and YYEKEE (reference sequence). In nucleotides, the CDR3 is TGTGCCAGCAGCCAATTTAGATTCCCGGGACAGGGGGACGACGAGCAGTACTTC. This sequence encodes CASSQFRFPGQGDDEQYF.

The rearrangement uses TRBV11-2 and TRBJ1-5; D is unclear. CDR3 size: 14 residues. Germline V gene lookup returns CDR1 SGHAT and CDR2 FQNNGV. Deletions cut 2 bases from V and 5 bases from J, with 10 bases between. The CDR3 region has the DNA TGTGCCAGCAGCTTATATGGCGGAGATCAGCCCCAGCATTTT. Protein sequence: CASSLYGGDQPQHF.

This chain connects TRBV7-3 to TRBJ2-3; D not certain. Germline CDR1 SGHTA, CDR2 FQGTGA. With 1 base removed from V and 0 bases from J, the gap between germline ends came to 8 bases. The CDR3 length is 15 residues. The CDR3 DNA follows: TGTGCCAGCAGCTTAATTATTGGCAGCACAGATACGCAGTATTTT. Protein sequence: CASSLIIGSTDTQYF.

The chain is built from TRBV7-2 and TRBJ2-6; TRBD1 agrees at 8 bases. This CDR3 is built from 18 residues. J was trimmed by 0 bases and V by 2 bases; bases with no gene match: 6. Germline values: CDR1 SGHTA, CDR2 FQGNSA. CDR3 DNA sequence: TGTGCCAGCAGCTTACAGGACAGGGTATCCTCTGGGGCCAACGTCCTGACTTTC. It specifies CASSLQDRVSSGANVLTF.

The gene calls are TRBV5-5 and TRBJ2-7; 8 bases match TRBD2. Trimming cost V 0 bases and J 1 base; bases outside gene matches: 0. Germline values: CDR1 SGHKS, CDR2 YYEKEE (reference sequence). CDR3 length: 14 residues. The chain's CDR3 is CASSLAGGSYEQYF. The DNA for the CDR3 is TGTGCCAGCAGCTTGGCGGGGGGGTCCTACGAGCAGTACTTC.

In its sample, this clone was seen once. The V call is TRBV11-2, the J call TRBJ2-5; D perhaps matches TRBD2 (6 bases). CDR3 length: 15 amino acids. With 0 bases removed from V and 4 bases from J, the gap between germline ends came to 12 bases. Germline V gene lookup returns CDR1 SGHAT and CDR2 FQNNGV. The CDR3 loop reads CASSLDGLALETQYF. In DNA form, the CDR3 reads TGTGCCAGCAGCTTAGATGGCCTAGCGTTAGAGACCCAGTACTTC. The variable domain in full, with the rest retrieved from reference TRBV11-2 and TRBJ2-5, is EAGVAQSPRYKIIEKRQSVAFWCNPISGHATLYWYQQILGQGPKLLIQFQNNGVVDDSQLPKDRFSAERLKGVDSTLKIQPAKLEDSAVYLCASSLDGLALETQYFGPGTRLLVL.

V usage is TRBV9 and J usage is TRBJ2-3, with unresolved D. The length of the CDR3 is 13 residues. From germline, CDR1 is SGDLS and CDR2 YYNGEE. The V and J ends lost 1 base and 2 bases respectively, with 5 bases between them. The CDR3 is CASSVRYTDTQYF. The CDR3 nucleotides read TGTGCCAGCAGCGTACGGTACACAGATACGCAGTATTTT.

The chain links TRBV11-2 to TRBJ2-3; no firm D call. Trimming took 5 bases from V and 7 from J, leaving 10 bases between them. Germline-derived CDR1 and CDR2 are SGHAT and FQNNGV. The CDR3 consists of 12 residues. CDR3 sequence: CASSRGSNTQYF. In DNA form, the CDR3 reads TGTGCCAGCAGCCGAGGATCAAATACGCAGTATTTT.

This clone has a handful of counts. The chain uses TRBV5-6 and TRBJ2-7; TRBD1 matches at 8 bases. Trimming cost V 3 bases and J 4 bases; bases outside gene matches: 12. Germline V gene data show CDR1 as SGHDT and CDR2 as YYEEEE. CDR3 length: 16 residues. The CDR3 DNA sequence: TGTGCCAGCAGCTCCACAGCCAACAGGGGGAGGTACGAGCAGTACTTC. Translated, it gives CASSSTANRGRYEQYF.

The V call is TRBV5-1, the J call TRBJ2-7; tentative D call: TRBD2 (5 bases). There are 16 residues in the CDR3. The germline V gene encodes CDR1 SGHRS and CDR2 YFSETQ. The V gene lost 0 bases and the J gene lost 4 bases, with 17 bases spanning the gap. This CDR3 is CASSLAWTGEQYEQYF. The CDR3 region has the DNA TGCGCCAGCAGCTTGGCGTGGACCGGGGAACAATACGAGCAGTACTTC.

The chain recombines TRBV28 with TRBJ1-2; D remains ambiguous. CDR3 length: 12 residues. Per the germline V gene, CDR1 is MDHEN and CDR2 is SYDVKM. Deletions cut 2 bases from V and 3 bases from J, with 4 bases between. The CDR3 loop reads CASSLSYYGYTF. The CDR3 bases are TGTGCCAGCAGTTTAAGCTACTATGGCTACACCTTC.

The rearrangement links TRBV6-5 to TRBJ2-5, with TRBD2 matching over 9 bases. CDR1 MNHEY and CDR2 SVGAGI come from the germline V gene. The CDR3 sequence is 14 residues long. V trimming: 6 bases; J trimming: 5 bases; junction bases outside the gene matches: 7. In DNA form, the CDR3 reads TGTGCCAGCAGCCCGGGACTAGCAAGGGAGACCCAGTACTTC. This gives the protein CASSPGLARETQYF.

This rearrangement joins TRBV2 to TRBJ1-2; TRBD1 is a possible D gene (6 bases). CDR3 length: 14 amino acids. Trimming left V 7 bases short and J 5 bases short, with 17 bases between. Germline V gene sequence: CDR1 SNHLY, CDR2 FYNNEI. The CDR3 DNA is TGTGCCAGCATGCAGGGGCCTACGGGGTATGGCTACACCTTC. It translates to CASMQGPTGYGYTF.

This clone was recorded once. The chain employs TRBV5-4 and TRBJ2-5, with 10 nucleotides matching TRBD1. The CDR3 covers 16 residues. V trimming: 0 bases; J trimming: 3 bases; junction bases outside the gene matches: 5. Germline values: CDR1 SGHNT, CDR2 YYREEE (reference sequence). CDR3 region: CASSLEWTGGKETQYF. CDR3 DNA sequence: TGTGCCAGCAGCTTGGAGTGGACAGGGGGAAAAGAGACCCAGTACTTC.

The rearrangement joins TRBV9 to TRBJ1-1; D possibly corresponds to TRBD1 (5 bases). The germline V gene has CDR1 SGDLS and CDR2 YYNGEE. V lost 4 bases to trimming and J lost 1 base, with 8 bases between them. This CDR3 region has 13 residues. CDR3: CASSLTGNTEAFF. The CDR3 bases are TGTGCCAGCAGCCTTACAGGGAACACTGAAGCTTTCTTT.

The V and J genes are TRBV7-8 and TRBJ1-1, with 7 bases matching TRBD1. With 3 bases clipped from V and 3 bases from J, the junction kept 7 bases outside the gene matches. The CDR3 has 15 amino acids. Per germline, CDR1 SGHVS and CDR2 FQNEAQ. The CDR3: CASSFRTGVDTEAFF. CDR3 in DNA: TGTGCCAGCAGCTTCAGGACAGGAGTAGACACTGAAGCTTTCTTT.

The rearrangement uses TRBV6-5 and TRBJ2-7; D remains ambiguous. The CDR3 covers 14 residues. Germline CDR1 is MNHEY and CDR2 is SVGAGI. Trimming took off 0 bases at V and 0 bases at J, with 6 bases between the two ends. The CDR3 coding sequence is TGTGCCAGCAGTTACTCCGCGAGCTCCTACGAGCAGTACTTC. Encoded protein: CASSYSASSYEQYF.

CDR3 DNA sequence: TGTGCCAGCAGCGTAATAGGGGGCTCTGGAAACACCATATATTTT. As protein: CASSVIGGSGNTIYF. The chain carries TRBV9 and TRBJ1-3; perhaps TRBD1 as D (6 bases). This CDR3 is built from 15 residues. The V gene's germline CDR1 is SGDLS and CDR2 YYNGEE. Trimming pared 1 base from V and 0 bases from J, leaving 8 bases between. Combining the CDR3 with reference TRBV9 and TRBJ1-3 gives the whole variable domain DSGVTQTPKHLITATGQRVTLRCSPRSGDLSVYWYQQSLDQGLQFLIQYYNGEERAKGNILERFSAQQFPDLHSELNLSSLELGDSALYFCASSVIGGSGNTIYFGEGSWLTVV.